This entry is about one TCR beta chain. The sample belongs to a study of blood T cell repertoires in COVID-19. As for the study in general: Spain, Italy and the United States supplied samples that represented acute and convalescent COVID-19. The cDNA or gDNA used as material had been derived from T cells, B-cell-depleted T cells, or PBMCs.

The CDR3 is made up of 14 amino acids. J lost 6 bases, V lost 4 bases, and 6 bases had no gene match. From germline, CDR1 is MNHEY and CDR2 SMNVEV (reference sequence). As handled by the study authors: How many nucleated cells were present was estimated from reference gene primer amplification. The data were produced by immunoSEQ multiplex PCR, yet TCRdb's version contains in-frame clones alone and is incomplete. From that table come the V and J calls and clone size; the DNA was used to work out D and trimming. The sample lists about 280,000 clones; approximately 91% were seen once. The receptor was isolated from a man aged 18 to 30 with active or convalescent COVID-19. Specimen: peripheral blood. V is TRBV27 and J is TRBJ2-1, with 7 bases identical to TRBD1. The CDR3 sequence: CASSSGRQGNEQFF. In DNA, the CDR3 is TGTGCCAGCAGTTCCGGACGACAGGGCAATGAGCAGTTCTTC.